The 2 T cell receptor beta chains listed next were all sequenced from one sample in a study of human T cells and chemical hapten exposure. Time point here: pre-sensitization, week 0. Treatment noted: therapeutic diphenylcyclopropenone sensitization with weekly scalp DPC. TCRdb re-analysed the RACE reads in MiXCR, keeping a single row per CDR3 protein. The sample records 300,000 to 400,000 distinct CDR3 sequences, 5% to 6.5% being singletons. The sequencing used whole blood, collected in connection with sensitization to the hapten diphenylcyclopropenone (DPC). The receptors shown here come from a woman in her forties or fifties with alopecia areata. Some clones in this sample may be carry-over from other donors' samples.

This clonotype turned up a few times. The chain employs TRBV5-1 and TRBJ2-1; 9 bases align to TRBD2. CDR1 SGHRS and CDR2 YFSETQ come from the germline V gene. V dropped 4 bases and J dropped 8; count of bases not matched to a gene: 10. The CDR3 length is 15 residues. The CDR3 sequence is CASSTTSGRWDEQFF. In DNA form, the CDR3 reads TGCGCCAGCAGCACGACTAGCGGAAGGTGGGATGAGCAGTTCTTC.

This clonotype was detected many times. The chain employs TRBV10-3 and TRBJ2-3; D is perhaps TRBD2 (5 bases). Germline loops: CDR1 ENHRY, CDR2 SYGVKD. The CDR3 extends over 14 amino acids. Trimming cost V 5 bases and J 5 bases, with 14 bases left between them. This CDR3 reads CAISPTPGGDTQYF. The CDR3 coding sequence is TGTGCCATCAGTCCCACCCCCGGAGGAGATACGCAGTATTTT.